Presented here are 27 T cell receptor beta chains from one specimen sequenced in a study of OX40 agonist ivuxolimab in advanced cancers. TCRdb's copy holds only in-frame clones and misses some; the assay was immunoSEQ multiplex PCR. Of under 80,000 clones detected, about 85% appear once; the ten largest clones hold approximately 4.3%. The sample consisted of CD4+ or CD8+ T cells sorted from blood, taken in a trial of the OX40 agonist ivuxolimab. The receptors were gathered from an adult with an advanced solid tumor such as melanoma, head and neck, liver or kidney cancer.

The CDR3 DNA reads TGTGCCAGCAGCGTCGGTTTCTTAGCCAAAAACATTCAGTACTTC. It codes for CASSVGFLAKNIQYF. V usage is TRBV9 and J usage is TRBJ2-4, with D unclear. The V gene lost 2 bases and the J gene lost 0 bases, with 9 bases spanning the gap. The CDR3 has 15 amino acids. CDR1 and CDR2 from the germline V gene are SGDLS and YYNGEE.

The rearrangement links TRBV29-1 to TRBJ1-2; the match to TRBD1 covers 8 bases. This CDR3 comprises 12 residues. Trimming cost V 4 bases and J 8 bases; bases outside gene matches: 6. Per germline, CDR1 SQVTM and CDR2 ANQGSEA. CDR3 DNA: TGCAGCGTTGTGGGACAGGTGTACGGCTACACCTTC. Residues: CSVVGQVYGYTF.

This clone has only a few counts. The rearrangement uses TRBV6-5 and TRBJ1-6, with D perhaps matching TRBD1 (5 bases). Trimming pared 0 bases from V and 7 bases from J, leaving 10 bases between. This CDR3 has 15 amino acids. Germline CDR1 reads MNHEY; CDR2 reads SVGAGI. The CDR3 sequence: CASSYSGGGNSPLHF. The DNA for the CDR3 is TGTGCCAGCAGTTACTCCGGGGGTGGGAATTCACCCCTCCACTTT.

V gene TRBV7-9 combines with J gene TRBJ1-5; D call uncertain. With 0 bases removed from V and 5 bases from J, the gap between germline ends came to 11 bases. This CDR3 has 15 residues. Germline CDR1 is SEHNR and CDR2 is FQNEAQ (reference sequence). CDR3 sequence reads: CASSLARTKDQPQHF. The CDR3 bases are TGTGCCAGCAGCTTAGCGCGCACCAAGGATCAGCCCCAGCATTTT.

The CDR3 DNA reads TGTGCCATCAACGGTATCAACTCCTACAATGAGCAGTTCTTC. Protein: CAINGINSYNEQFF. The chain combines TRBV10-3 with TRBJ2-1; D uncertain. V was pared by 7 bases and J by 0 bases, with 10 bases between. CDR1 and CDR2 (germline): ENHRY, SYGVKD. This CDR3 is 14 amino acids long.

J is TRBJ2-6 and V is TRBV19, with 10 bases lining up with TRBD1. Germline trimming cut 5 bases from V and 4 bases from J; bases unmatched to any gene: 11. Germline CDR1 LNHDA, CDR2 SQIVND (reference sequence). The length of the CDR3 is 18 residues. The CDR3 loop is CASSAAGTGVGGANVLTF. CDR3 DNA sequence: TGTGCCAGTAGTGCCGCCGGGACAGGGGTCGGCGGGGCCAACGTCCTGACTTTC.

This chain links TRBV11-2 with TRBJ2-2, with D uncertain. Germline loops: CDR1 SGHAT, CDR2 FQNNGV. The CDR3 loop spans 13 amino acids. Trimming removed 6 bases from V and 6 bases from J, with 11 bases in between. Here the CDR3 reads CASRQTTPGELFF. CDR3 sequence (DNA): TGTGCCAGCAGACAGACGACCCCCGGGGAGCTGTTTTTT.

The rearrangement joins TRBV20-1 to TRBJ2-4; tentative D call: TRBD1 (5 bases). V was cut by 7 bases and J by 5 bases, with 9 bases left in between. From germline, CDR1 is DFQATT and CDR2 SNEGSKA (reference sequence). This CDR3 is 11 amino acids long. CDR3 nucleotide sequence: TGCAGTGTCCCGACAGAAAACATTCAGTACTTC. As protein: CSVPTENIQYF.

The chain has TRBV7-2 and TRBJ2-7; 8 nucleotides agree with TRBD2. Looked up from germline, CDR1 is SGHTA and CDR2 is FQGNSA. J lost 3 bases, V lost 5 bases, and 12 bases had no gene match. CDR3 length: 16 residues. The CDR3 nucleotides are TGTGCCAGCAGCACACGGGGGGGTATGTTGGGCTACGAGCAGTACTTC. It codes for CASSTRGGMLGYEQYF.

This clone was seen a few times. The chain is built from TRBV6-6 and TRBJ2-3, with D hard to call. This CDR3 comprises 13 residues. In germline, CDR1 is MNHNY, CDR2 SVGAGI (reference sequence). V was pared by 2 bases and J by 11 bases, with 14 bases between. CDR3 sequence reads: CASSYPPGLEQYF. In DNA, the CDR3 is TGTGCCAGCAGTTACCCCCCGGGCCTAGAGCAGTATTTT.

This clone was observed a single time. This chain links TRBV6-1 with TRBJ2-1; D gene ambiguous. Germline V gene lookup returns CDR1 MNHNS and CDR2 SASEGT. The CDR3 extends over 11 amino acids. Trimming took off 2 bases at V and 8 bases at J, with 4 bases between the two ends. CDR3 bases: TGTGCCAGCAGTGAATCCCATGAGCAGTTCTTC. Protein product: CASSESHEQFF.

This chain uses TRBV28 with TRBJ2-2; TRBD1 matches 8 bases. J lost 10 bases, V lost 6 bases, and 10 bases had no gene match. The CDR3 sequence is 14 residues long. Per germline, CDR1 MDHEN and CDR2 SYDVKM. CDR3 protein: CASSQWTGQVELFF. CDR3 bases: TGTGCCAGCAGCCAATGGACAGGGCAGGTGGAGCTGTTTTTT.

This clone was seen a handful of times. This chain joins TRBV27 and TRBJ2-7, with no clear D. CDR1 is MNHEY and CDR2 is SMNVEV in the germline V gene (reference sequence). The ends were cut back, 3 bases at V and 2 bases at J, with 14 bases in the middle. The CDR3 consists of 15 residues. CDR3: CASSLVPRSTYEQYF. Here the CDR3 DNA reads TGTGCCAGCAGTTTGGTTCCCAGAAGTACCTACGAGCAGTACTTC.

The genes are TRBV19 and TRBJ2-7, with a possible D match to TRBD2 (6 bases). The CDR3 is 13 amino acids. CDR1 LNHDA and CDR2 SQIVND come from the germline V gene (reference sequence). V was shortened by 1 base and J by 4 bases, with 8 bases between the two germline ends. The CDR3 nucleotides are TGTGCCAGTAGTATAGCGGGAGCTTACGAGCAGTACTTC. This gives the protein CASSIAGAYEQYF.

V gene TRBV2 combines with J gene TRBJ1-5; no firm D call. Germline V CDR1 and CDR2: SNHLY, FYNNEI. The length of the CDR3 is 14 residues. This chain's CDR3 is CVSGGSYSNQPQHF. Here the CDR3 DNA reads TGTGTCTCCGGAGGCAGTTATAGCAATCAGCCCCAGCATTTT.

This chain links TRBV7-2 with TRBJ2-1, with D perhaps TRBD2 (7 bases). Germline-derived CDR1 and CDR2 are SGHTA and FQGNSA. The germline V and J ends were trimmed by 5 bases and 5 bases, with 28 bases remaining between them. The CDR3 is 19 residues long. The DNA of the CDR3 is TGTGCCAGCAGCCTAAAGGACAGAGGAGCCGGGACTACCCACAATGAGCAGTTCTTC. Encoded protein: CASSLKDRGAGTTHNEQFF.

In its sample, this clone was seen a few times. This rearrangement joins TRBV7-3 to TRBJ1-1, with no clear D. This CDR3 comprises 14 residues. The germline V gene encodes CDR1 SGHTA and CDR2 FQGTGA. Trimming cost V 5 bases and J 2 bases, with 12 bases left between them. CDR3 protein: CASSLLGINTEAFF. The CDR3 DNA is TGTGCCAGCAGCCTTCTGGGTATCAACACTGAAGCTTTCTTT.

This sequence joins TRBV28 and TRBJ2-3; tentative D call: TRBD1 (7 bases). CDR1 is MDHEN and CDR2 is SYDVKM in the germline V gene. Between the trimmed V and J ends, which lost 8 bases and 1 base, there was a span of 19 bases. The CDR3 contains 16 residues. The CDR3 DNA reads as TGTGCCAGCGGAGGCGGGCTCAGGGGGGGCACAGATACGCAGTATTTT. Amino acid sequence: CASGGGLRGGTDTQYF.

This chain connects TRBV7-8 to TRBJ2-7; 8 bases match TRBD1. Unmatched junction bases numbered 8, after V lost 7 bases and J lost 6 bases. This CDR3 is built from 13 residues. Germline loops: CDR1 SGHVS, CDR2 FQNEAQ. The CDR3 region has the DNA TGTGCCAGCAACAACGGGGACAGGTTCGAGCAGTACTTC. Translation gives CASNNGDRFEQYF.

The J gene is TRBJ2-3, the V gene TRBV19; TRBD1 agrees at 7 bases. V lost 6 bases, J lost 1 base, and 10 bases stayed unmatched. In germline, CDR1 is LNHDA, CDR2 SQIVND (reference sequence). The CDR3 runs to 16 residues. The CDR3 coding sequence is TGTGCCAGTAGATCCCGACAGGGTGTGGGCACAGATACGCAGTATTTT. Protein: CASRSRQGVGTDTQYF.

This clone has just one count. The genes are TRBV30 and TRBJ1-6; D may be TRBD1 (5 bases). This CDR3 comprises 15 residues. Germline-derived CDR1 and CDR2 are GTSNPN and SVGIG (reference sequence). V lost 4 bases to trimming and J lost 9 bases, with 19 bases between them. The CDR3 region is CAWNSPGRDGSPLHF. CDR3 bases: TGTGCCTGGAACAGCCCTGGCAGGGATGGTTCACCCCTCCACTTT.

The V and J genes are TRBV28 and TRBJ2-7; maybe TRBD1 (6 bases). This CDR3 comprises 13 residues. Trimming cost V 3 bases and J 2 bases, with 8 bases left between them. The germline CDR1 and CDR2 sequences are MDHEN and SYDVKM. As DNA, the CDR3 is TGTGCCAGCAGTTTCAACAGGGCCTACGAGCAGTACTTC. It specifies CASSFNRAYEQYF. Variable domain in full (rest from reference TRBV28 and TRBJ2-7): DVKVTQSSRYLVKRTGEKVFLECVQDMDHENMFWYRQDPGLGLRLIYFSYDVKMKEKGDIPEGYSVSREKKERFSLILESASTNQTSMYLCASSFNRAYEQYFGPGTRLTVT.

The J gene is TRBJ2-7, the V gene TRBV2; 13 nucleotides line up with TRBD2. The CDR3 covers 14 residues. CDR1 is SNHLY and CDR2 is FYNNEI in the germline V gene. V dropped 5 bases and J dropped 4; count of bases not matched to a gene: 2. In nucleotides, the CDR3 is TGTGCCAGCAGTAGACTAGCGGGGGGTTACGAGCAGTACTTC. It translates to CASSRLAGGYEQYF.

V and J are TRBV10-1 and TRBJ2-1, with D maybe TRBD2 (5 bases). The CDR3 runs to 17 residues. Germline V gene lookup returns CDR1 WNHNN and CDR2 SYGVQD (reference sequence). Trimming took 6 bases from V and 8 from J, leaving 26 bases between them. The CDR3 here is CASRRIQTSVGIDEQFF. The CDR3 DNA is TGCGCCAGCAGGCGGATCCAAACTAGTGTCGGTATAGATGAGCAGTTCTTC.

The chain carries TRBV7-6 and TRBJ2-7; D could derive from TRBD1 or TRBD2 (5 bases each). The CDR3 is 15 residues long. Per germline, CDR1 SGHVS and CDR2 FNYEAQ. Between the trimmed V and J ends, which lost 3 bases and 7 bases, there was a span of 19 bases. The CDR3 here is CASSFSGTGGLEQYF. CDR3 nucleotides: TGTGCCAGCAGCTTTTCAGGGACCGGTGGTTTGGAGCAGTACTTC.

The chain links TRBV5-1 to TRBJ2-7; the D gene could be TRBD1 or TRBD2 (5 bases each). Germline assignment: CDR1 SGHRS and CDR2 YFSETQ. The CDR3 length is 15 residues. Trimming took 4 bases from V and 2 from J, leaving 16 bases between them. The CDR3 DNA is TGCGCCAGCAGCCTGGGACGGACGTCTGCCTACGAGCAGTACTTC. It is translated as CASSLGRTSAYEQYF.

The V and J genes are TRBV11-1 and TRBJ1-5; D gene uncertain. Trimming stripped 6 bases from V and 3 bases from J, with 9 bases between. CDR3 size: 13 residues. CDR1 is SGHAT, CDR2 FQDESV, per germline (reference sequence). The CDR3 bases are TGTGCCAGCAGTGTGGGTCACAATCAGCCCCAGCATTTT. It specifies CASSVGHNQPQHF.